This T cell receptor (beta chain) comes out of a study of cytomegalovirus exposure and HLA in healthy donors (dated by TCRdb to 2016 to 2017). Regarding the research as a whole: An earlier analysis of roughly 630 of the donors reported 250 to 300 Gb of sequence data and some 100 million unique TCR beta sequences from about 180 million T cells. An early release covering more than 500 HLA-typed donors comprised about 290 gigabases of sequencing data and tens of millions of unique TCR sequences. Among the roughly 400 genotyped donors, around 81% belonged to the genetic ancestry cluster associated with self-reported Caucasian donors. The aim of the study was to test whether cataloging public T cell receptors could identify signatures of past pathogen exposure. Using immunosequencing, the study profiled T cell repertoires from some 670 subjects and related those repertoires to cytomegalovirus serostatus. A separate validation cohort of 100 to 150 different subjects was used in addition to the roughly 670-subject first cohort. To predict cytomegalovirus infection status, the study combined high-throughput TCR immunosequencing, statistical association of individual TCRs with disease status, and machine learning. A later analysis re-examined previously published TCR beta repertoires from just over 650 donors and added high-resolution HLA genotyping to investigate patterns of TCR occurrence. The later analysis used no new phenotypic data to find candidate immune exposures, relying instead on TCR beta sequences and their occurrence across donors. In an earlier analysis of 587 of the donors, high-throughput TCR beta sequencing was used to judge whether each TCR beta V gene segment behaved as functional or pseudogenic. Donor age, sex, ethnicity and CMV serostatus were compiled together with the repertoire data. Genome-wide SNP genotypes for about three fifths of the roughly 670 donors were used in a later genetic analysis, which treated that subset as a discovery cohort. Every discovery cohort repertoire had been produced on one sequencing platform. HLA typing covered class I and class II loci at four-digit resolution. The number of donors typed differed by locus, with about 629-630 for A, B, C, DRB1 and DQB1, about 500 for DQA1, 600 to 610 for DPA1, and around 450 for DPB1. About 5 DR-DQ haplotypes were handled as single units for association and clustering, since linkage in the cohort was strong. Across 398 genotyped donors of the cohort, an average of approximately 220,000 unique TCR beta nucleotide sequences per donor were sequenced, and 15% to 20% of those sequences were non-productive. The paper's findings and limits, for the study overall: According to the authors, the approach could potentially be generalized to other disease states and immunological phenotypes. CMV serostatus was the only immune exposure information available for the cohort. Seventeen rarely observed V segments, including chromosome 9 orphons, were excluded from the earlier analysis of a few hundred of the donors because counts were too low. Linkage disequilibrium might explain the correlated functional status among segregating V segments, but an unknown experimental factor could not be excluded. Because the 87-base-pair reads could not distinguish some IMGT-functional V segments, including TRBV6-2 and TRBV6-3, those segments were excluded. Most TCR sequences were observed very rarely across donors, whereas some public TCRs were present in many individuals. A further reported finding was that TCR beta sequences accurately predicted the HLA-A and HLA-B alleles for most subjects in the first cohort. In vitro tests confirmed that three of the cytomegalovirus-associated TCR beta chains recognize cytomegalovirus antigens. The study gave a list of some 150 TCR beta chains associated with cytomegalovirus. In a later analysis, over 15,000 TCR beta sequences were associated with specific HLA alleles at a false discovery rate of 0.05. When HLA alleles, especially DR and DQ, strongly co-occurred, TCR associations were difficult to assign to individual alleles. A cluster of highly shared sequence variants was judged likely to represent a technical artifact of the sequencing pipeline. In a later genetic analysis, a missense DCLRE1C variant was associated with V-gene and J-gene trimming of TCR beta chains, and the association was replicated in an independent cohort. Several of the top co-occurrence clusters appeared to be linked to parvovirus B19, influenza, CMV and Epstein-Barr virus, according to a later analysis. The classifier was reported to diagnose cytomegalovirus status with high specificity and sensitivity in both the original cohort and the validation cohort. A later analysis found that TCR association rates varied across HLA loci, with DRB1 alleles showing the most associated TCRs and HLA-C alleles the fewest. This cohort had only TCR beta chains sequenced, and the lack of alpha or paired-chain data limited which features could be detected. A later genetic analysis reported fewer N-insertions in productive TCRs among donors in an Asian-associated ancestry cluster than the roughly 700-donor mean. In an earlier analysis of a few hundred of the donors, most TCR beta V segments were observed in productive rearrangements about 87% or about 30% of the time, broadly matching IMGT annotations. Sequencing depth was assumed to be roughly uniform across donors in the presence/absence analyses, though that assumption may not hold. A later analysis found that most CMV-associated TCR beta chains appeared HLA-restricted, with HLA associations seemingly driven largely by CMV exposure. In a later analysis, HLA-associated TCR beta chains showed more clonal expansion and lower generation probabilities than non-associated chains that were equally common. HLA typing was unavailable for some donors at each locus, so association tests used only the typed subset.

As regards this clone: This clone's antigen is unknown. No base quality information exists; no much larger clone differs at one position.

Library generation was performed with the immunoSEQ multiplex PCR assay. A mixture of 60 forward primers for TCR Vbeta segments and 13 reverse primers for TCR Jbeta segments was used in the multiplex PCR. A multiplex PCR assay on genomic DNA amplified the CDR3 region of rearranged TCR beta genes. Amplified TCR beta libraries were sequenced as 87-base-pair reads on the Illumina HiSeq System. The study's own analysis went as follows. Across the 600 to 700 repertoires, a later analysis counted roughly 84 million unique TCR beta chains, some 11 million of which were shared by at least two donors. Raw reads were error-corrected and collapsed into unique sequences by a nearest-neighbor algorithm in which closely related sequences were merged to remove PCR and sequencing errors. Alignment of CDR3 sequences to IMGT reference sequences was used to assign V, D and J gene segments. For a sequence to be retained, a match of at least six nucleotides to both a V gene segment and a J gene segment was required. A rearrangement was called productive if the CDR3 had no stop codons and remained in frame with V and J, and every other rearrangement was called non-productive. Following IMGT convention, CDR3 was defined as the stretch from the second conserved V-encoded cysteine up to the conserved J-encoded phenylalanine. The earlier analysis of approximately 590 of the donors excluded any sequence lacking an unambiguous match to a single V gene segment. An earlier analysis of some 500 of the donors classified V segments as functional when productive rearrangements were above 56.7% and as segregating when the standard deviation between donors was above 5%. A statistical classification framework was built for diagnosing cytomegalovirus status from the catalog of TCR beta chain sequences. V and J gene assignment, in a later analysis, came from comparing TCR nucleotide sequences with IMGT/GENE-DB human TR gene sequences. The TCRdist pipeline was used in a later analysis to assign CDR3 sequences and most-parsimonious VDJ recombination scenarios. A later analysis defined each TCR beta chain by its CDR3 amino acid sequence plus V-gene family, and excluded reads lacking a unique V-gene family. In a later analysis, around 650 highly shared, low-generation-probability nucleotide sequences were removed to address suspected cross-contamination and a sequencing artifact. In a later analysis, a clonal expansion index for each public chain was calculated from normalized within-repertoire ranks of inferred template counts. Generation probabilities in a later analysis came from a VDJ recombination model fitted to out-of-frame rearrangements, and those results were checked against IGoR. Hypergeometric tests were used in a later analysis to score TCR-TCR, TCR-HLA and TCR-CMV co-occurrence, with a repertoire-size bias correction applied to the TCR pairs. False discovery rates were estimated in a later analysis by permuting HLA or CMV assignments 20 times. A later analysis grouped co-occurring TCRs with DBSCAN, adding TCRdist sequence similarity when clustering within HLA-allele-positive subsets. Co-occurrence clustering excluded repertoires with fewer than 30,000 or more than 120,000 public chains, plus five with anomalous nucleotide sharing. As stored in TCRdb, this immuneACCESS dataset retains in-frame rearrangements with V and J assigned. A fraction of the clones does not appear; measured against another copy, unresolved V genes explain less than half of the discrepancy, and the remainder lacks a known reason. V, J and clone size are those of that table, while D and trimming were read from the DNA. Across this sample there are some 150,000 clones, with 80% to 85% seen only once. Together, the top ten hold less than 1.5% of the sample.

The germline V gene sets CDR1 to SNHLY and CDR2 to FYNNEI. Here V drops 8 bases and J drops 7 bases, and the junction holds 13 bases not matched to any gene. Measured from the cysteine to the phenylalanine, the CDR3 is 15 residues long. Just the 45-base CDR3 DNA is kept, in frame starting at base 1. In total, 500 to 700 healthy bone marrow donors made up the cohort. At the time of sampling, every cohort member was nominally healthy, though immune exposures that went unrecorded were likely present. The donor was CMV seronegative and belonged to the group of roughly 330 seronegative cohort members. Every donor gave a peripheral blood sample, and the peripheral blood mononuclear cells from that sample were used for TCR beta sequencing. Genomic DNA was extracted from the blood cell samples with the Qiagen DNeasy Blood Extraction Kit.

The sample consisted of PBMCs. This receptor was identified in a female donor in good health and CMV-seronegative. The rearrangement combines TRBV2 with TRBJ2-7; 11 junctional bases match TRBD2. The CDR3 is CASPRGTSGQGEQYF. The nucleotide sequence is TGTGCCAGCCCCCGGGGGACTAGCGGCCAGGGGGAGCAGTACTTC.